A single sample gave rise to the 6 T cell receptor beta chains below, sequenced in a study of Graves' ophthalmopathy and Graves' hyperthyroidism. CDR3 regions of TCR beta were amplified from RNA transcripts. The first round was an RT-PCR with HTBI primers, and the second round was a multiplex PCR. One entry per CDR3 protein results from TCRdb running MiXCR on the multiplex PCR reads. The sample shows around 1,000,000 distinct CDR3 sequences, 35% to 45% of them seen only once. The sample taken for sequencing was peripheral blood or thyroid tissue (not recorded which). The receptors derive from an adult man with Graves' hyperthyroidism.

This CDR3 reads CASSPFDSNTGELFF. As DNA, the CDR3 is TGTGCCAGCAGCCCGTTCGACTCGAACACCGGGGAGCTGTTTTTT. The chain uses TRBV9 and TRBJ2-2; D gene ambiguous. This CDR3 is 15 amino acids long. V lost 4 bases to trimming and J lost 0 bases, with 10 bases between them. Germline loops: CDR1 SGDLS, CDR2 YYNGEE.

On this clonotype: The conserved closing phenylalanine or tryptophan is absent in this CDR3, likely reflecting a read error. It is unclear where the CDR3 begins or ends on the DNA, so no DNA is shown, and the CDR3 is as TCRdb lists it. The chain carries TRBV29-1 and TRBJ1-3; the table's D call, TRBD1, has no DNA check behind it. The CDR3 is 8 amino acids long, termini counted. Germline V gives CDR1 SQVTM, CDR2 ANQGSEA. CDR3 in amino acids: CSVDSGAG.

This clonotype was observed many times. This chain uses TRBV7-8 with TRBJ2-7; D might be TRBD2 (5 bases). Between the trimmed V and J ends, which lost 5 bases and 2 bases, there was a span of 10 bases. Germline V gives CDR1 SGHVS, CDR2 FQNEAQ. CDR3 length: 13 residues. CDR3 sequence reads: CASSTAGTYEQYF. The CDR3 region has the DNA TGTGCCAGCAGCACGGCGGGTACCTACGAGCAGTACTTC.

In the case of this clonotype: Germline is not matched at one junction end, which may reflect a read error. The chain recombines TRBV10-3 with TRBJ2-7; TRBD1 is a possible D gene (5 bases). From germline, CDR1 is ENHRY and CDR2 SYGVKD. The CDR3 totals 14 residues. Here the CDR3 DNA reads TGTGCCAGCAGTTCAACCTCCAGGGCGCCCGAGCAGTACTTC. Translation: CASSSTSRAPEQYF.

The DNA of the CDR3 is TGTGCCAGCAGCTTCGGTCGGGCGGGGGGGACCTACGAGCAGTACTTC. It specifies CASSFGRAGGTYEQYF. The chain links TRBV7-2 to TRBJ2-7, with 9 nucleotides matching TRBD2. The V segment lost 3 bases and the J segment 2 bases; nucleotides outside the gene matches: 8. This CDR3 spans 16 amino acids. Germline V CDR1 and CDR2: SGHTA, FQGNSA.

The table lists this clonotype with a few counts. A read error may explain this, as a much larger clone is one base away. The V gene is TRBV10-3, the J gene TRBJ2-7; perhaps TRBD2 as D (5 bases). This CDR3 is 13 amino acids long. CDR1 ENHRY and CDR2 SYGVKD come from the germline V gene. CDR3 sequence: CAISGTGSYEQCF. DNA for the CDR3: TGTGCCATCAGTGGGACGGGGTCCTACGAGCAGTGCTTC.